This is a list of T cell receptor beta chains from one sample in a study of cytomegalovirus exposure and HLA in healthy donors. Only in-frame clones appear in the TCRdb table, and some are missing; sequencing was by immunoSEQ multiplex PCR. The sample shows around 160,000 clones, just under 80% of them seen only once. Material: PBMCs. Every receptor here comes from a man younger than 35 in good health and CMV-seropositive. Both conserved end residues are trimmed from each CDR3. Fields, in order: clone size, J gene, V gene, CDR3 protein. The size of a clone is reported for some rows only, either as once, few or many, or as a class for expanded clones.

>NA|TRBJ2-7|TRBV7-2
ASSLALYRDYEQY
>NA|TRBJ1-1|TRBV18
ASSPTRTEAF
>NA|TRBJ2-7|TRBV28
ASSLGASYEQY
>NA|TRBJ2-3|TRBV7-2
ASSLAGLADTQY
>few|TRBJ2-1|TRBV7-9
ASTGSVYNEQF
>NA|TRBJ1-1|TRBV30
AWSFRGRHTEAF
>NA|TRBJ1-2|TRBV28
ASLSQLRGDGYT
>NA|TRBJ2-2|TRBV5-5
ASSSLARINTGELF
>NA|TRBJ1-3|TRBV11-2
ASSLVRTTGVGNTIY
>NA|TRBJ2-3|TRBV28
ASSTLGVGVRTDTQY
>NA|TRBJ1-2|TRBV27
ASSLIPGQGNYGYT
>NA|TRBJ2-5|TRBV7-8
ASSPRTGVTRDNQY
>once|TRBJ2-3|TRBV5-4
ASSGRLATSTDTQY
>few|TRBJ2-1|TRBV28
ASSLPLTGNEQF
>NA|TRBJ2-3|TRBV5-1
ASSPDRGHTDTQY
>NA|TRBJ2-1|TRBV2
ASSPLAGHNEQF
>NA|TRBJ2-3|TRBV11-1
ASSFADRGGDTQY
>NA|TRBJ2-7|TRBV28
ASSLFGLAGQSTYEQY
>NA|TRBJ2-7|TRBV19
ASSISFLRGSYEQY
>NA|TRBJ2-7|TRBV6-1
ASSRTGDPLYEQY
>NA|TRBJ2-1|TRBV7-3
ASSRGGANEQF
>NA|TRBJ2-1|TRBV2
ASSEASGITDEQF
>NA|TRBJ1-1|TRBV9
ASSLRTRDTEAF